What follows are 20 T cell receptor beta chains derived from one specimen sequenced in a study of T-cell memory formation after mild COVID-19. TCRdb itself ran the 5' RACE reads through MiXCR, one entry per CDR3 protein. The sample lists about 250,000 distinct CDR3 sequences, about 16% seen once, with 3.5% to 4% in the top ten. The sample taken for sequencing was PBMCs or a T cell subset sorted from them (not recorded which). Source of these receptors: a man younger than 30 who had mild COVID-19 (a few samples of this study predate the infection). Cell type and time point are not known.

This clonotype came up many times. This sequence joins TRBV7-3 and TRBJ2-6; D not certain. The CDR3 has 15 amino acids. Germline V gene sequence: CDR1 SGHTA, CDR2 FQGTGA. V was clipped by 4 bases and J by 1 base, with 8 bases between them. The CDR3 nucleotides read TGTGCCAGCAGCTCAAGCGTATCTGGGGCCAACGTCCTGACTTTC. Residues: CASSSSVSGANVLTF. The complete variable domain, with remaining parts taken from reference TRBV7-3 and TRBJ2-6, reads GAGVSQTPSNKVTEKGKYVELRCDPISGHTALYWYRQSLGQGPEFLIYFQGTGAADDSGLPNDRFFAVRPEGSVSTLKIQRTERGDSAVYLCASSSSVSGANVLTFGAGSRLTVL.

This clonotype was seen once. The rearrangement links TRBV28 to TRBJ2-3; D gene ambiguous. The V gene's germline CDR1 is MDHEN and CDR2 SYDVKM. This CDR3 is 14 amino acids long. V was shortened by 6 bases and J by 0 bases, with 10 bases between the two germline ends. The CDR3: CASRDGSSTDTQYF. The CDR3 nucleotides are TGTGCCAGCAGGGACGGTTCTAGCACAGATACGCAGTATTTT.

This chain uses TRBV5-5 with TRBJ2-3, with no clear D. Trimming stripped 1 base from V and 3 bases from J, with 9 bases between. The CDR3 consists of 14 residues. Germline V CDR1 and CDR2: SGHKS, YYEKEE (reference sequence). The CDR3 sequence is CASSLPPGTDTQYF. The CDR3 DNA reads TGTGCCAGCAGCTTGCCCCCAGGAACAGATACGCAGTATTTT.

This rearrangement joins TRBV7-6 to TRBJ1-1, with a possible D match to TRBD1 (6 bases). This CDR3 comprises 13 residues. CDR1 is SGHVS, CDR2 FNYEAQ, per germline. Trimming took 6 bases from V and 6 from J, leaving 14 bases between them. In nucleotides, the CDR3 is TGTGCCAGCAGTCCCAGACAGGCGCCTGAAGCTTTCTTT. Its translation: CASSPRQAPEAFF.

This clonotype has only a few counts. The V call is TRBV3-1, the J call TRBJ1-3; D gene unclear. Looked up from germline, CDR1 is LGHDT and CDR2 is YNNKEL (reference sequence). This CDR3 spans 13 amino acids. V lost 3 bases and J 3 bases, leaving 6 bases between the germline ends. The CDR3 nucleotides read TGTGCCAGCAGCCAGTCAGATGGAAACACCATATATTTT. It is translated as CASSQSDGNTIYF.

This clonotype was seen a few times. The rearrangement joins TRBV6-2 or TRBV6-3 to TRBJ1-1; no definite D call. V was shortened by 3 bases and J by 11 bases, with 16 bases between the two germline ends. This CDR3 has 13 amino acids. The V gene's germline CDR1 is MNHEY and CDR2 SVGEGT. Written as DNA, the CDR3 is TGTGCCAGCAGTTATTGGAGCGGAGCGTGGGCTTTCTTT. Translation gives CASSYWSGAWAFF.

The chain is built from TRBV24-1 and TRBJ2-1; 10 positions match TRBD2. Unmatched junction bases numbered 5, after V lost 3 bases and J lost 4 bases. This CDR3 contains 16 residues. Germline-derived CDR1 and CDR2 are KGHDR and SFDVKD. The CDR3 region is CATSDPASGGYNEQFF. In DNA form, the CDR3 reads TGTGCCACCAGTGATCCGGCTAGCGGGGGTTACAATGAGCAGTTCTTC.

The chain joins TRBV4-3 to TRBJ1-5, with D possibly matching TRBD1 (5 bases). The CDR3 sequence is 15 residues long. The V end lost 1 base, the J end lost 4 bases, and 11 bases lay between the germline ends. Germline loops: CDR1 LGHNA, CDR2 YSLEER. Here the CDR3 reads CASSQVSGQNQPQHF. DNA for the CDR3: TGCGCCAGCAGCCAAGTATCCGGACAAAATCAGCCCCAGCATTTT.

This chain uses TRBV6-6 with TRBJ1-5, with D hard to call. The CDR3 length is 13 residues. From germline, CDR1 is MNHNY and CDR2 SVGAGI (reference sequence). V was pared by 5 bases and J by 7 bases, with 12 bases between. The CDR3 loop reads CASSASGRQPQHF. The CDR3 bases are TGTGCCAGCAGTGCTAGCGGGAGGCAGCCCCAGCATTTT.

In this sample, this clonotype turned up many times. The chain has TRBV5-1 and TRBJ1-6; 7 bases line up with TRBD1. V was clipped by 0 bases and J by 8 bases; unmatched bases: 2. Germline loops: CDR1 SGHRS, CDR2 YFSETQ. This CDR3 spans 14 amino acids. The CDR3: CASSLEGTDSPLHF. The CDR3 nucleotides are TGCGCCAGCAGCTTGGAAGGGACAGATTCACCCCTCCACTTT.

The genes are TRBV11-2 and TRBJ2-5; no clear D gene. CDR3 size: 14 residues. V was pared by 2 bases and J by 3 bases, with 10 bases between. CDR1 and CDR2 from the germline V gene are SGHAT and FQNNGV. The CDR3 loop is CASSLMMAEETQYF. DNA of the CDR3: TGTGCCAGCAGCTTAATGATGGCGGAAGAGACCCAGTACTTC.

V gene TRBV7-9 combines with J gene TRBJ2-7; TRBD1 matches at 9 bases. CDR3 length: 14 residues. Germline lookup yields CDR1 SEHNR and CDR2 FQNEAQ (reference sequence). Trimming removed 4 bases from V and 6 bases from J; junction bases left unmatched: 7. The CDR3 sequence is CASSSQGQGAEQYV. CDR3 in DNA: TGTGCCAGCAGCTCACAGGGACAGGGAGCCGAGCAGTACGTC.

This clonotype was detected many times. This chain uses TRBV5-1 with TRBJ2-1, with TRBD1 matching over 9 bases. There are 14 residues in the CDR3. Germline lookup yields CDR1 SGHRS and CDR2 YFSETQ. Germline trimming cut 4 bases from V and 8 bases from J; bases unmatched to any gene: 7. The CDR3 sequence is CASSERDRVDEQFF. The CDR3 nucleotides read TGCGCCAGCAGCGAACGGGACAGGGTCGATGAGCAGTTCTTC.

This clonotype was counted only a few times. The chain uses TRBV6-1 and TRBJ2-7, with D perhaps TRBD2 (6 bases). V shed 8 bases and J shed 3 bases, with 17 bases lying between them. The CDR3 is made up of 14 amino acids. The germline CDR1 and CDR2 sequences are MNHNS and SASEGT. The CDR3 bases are TGTGCCAGCTCGGGACTCCCAGCTTACTACGAGCAGTACGTC. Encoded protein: CASSGLPAYYEQYV.

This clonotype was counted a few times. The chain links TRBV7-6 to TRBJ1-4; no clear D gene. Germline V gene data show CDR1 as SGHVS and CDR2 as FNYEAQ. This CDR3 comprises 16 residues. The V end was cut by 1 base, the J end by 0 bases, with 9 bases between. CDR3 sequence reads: CASSLVGSSTNEKLFF. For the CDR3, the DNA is TGTGCCAGCAGCTTAGTCGGAAGCTCAACTAATGAAAAACTGTTTTTT. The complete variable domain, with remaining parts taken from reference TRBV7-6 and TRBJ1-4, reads GAGVSQSPRYKVTKRGQDVALRCDPISGHVSLYWYRQALGQGPEFLTYFNYEAQQDKSGLPNDRFSAERPEGSISTLTIQRTEQRDSAMYRCASSLVGSSTNEKLFFGSGTQLSVL.

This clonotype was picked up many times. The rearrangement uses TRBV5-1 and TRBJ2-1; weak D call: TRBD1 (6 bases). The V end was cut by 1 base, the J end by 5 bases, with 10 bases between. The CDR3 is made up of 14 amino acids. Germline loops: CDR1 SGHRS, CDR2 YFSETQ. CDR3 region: CASSLMGADNEQFF. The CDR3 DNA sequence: TGCGCCAGCAGCTTGATGGGGGCCGACAATGAGCAGTTCTTC. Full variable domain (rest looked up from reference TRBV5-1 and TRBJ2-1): KAGVTQTPRYLIKTRGQQVTLSCSPISGHRSVSWYQQTPGQGLQFLFEYFSETQRNKGNFPGRFSGRQFSNSRSEMNVSTLELGDSALYLCASSLMGADNEQFFGPGTRLTVL.

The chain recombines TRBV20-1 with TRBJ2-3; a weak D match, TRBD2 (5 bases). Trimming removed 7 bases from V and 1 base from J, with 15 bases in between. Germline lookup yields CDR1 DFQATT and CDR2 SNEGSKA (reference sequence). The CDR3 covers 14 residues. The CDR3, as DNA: TGCAGTGTCGGGGATTATGTGGGCACAGATACGCAGTATTTT. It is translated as CSVGDYVGTDTQYF.

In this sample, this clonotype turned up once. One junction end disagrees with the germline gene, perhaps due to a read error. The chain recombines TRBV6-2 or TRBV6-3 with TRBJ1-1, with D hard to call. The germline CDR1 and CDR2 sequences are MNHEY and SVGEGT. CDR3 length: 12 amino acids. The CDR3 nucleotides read TGTGCCAGCGCGGGGATGAACACTGAAACTTTCTTT. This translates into CASAGMNTETFF.

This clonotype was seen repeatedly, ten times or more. CDR3 DNA sequence: TGTGCCAGCAGCTCCCTTTCGAGACTTAGGAAGAACTATGGCTACACCTTC. Protein product: CASSSLSRLRKNYGYTF. V and J are TRBV7-3 and TRBJ1-2, with unresolved D. The CDR3 sequence is 17 residues long. Per the germline V gene, CDR1 is SGHTA and CDR2 is FQGTGA. Trimming cost V 4 bases and J 2 bases, with 20 bases left between them.

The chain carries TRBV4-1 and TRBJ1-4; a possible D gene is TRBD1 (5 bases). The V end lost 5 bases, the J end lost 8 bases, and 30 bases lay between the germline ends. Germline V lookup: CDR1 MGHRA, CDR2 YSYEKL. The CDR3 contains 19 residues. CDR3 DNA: TGCGCCAGCAGCTCGACGGGGCCCGGCGGGTTGGGCTTAGGGGAAAAACTGTTTTTT. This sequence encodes CASSSTGPGGLGLGEKLFF.